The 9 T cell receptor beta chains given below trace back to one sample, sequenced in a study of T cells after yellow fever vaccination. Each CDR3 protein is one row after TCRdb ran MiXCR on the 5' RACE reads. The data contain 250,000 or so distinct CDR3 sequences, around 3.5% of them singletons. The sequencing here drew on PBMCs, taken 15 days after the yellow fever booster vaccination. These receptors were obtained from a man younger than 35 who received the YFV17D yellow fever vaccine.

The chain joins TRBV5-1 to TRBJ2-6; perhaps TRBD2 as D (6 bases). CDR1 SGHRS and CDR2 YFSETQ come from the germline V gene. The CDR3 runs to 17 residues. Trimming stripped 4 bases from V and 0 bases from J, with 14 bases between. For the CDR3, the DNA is TGCGCCAGCAGCCCCGGCGCGGGGATCTCTGGGGCCAACGTCCTGACTTTC. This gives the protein CASSPGAGISGANVLTF. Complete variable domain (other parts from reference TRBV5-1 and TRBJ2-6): KAGVTQTPRYLIKTRGQQVTLSCSPISGHRSVSWYQQTPGQGLQFLFEYFSETQRNKGNFPGRFSGRQFSNSRSEMNVSTLELGDSALYLCASSPGAGISGANVLTFGAGSRLTVL.

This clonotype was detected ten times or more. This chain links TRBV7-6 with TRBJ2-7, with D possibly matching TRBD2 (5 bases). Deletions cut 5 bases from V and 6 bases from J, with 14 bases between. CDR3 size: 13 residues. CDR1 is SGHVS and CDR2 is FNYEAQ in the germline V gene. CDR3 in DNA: TGTGCCAGCAGCCCGGGGTTTTACTCCGAGCAGTACTTC. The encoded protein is CASSPGFYSEQYF.

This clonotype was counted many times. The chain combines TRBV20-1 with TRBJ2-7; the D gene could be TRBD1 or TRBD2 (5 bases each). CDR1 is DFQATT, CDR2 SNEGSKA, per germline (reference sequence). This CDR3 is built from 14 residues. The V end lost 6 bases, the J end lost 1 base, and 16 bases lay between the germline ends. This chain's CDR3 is CSANERDGSYEQYV. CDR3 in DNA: TGCAGTGCGAACGAACGGGACGGTTCCTACGAGCAGTACGTC.

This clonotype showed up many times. CDR3 sequence reads: CASSYSGGSYNEQFF. DNA for the CDR3: TGTGCCAGCAGTTACTCGGGAGGATCCTACAATGAGCAGTTCTTC. The V gene is TRBV6-5, the J gene TRBJ2-1; D is possibly TRBD2 (6 bases). Germline V gene lookup returns CDR1 MNHEY and CDR2 SVGAGI. The CDR3 has 15 residues. Deletions cut 0 bases from V and 1 base from J, with 7 bases between.

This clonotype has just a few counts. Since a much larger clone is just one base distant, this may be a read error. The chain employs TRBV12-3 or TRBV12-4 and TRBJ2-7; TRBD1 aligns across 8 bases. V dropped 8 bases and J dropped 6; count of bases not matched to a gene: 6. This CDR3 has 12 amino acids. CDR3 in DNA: TGTGCCAGCTGCCTAGGACAGGGCGAGCAGTACGTC. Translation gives CASCLGQGEQYV.

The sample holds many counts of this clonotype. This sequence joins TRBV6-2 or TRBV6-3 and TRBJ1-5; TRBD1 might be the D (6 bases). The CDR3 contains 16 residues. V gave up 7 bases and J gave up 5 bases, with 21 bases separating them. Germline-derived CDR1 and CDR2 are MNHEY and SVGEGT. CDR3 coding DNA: TGTGCCAGCACCCTCGCCGGCAGGGGAAACTATCAGCCCCAGCATTTT. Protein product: CASTLAGRGNYQPQHF.

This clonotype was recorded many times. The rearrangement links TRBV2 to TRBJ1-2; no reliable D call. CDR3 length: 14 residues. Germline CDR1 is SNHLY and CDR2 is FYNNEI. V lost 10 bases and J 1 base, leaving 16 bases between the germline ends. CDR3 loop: CATTRSQLNYGYTF. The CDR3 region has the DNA TGTGCCACCACTCGTTCCCAGCTTAACTATGGCTACACCTTC. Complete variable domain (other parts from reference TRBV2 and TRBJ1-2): EPEVTQTPSHQVTQMGQEVILRCVPISNHLYFYWYRQILGQKVEFLVSFYNNEISEKSEIFDDQFSVERPDGSNFTLKIRSTKLEDSAMYFCATTRSQLNYGYTFGSGTRLTVV.

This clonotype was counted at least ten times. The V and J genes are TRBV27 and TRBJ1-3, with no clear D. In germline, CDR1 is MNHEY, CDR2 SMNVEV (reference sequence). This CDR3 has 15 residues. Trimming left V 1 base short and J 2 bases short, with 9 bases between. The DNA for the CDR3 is TGTGCCAGCAGTTTATTCGGAGGGCCTGGAAACACCATATATTTT. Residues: CASSLFGGPGNTIYF.

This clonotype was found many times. The CDR3 sequence is CSARESSRADEQYV. DNA for the CDR3: TGCAGTGCTAGAGAATCGTCAAGGGCAGACGAGCAGTACGTC. The chain combines TRBV20-1 with TRBJ2-7; D remains ambiguous. Germline CDR1 is DFQATT and CDR2 is SNEGSKA (reference sequence). The CDR3 extends over 14 amino acids. Trimming shortened V by 0 bases and J by 5 bases, and 14 bases separated the two germline ends.